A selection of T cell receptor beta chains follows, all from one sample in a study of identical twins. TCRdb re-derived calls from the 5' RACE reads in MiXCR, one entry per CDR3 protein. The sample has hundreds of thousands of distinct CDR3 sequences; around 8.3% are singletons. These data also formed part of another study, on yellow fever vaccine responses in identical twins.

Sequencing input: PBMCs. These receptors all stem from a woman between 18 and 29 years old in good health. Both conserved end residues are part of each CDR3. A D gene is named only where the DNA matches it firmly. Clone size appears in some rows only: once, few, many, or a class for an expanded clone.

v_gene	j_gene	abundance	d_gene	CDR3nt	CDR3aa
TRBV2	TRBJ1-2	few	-	TGTGCCAGCAGTGAACAGGGGCCCAACTATGGCTACACCTTC	CASSEQGPNYGYTF
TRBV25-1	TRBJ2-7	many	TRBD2	TGTGCCAGCAGTTCTAGCGGGATACGCTACGAGCAGTACTTC	CASSSSGIRYEQYF
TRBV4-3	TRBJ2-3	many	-	TGCGCCAGCAGCCAAGATTACCCCAGCCCAGATACGCAGTATTTT	CASSQDYPSPDTQYF
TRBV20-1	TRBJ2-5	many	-	TGCAGTGCTAGCAGACTAGTTTTCCGGGAGACCCAGTACTTC	CSASRLVFRETQYF
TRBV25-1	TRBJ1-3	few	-	TGTGCCAGCAGTGAAATGGGGGACACCATATATTTT	CASSEMGDTIYF
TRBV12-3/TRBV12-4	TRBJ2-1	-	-	TGTGCCAGCAGCTATAAGAGCTCCTACAATGAGCAGTTCTTC	CASSYKSSYNEQFF
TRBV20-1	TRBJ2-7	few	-	TGCAGTGCTAGTAGGGGGGGCTACGAGCAGTACTTC	CSASRGGYEQYF
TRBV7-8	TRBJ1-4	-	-	TGTGCCAGCAGCTTAGAGGGCAGAAGTAATGAAAAACTGTTTTTT	CASSLEGRSNEKLFF
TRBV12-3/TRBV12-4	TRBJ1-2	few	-	TGTGCCAGCAGTTTTAGTAACTACTATGGCTACACCTTC	CASSFSNYYGYTF
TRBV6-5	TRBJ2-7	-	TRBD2	TGTGCCAGCAGTTTACTCGGGACTAGCGGGGGATACGAGCAGTACTTC	CASSLLGTSGGYEQYF
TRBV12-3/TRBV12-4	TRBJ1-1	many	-	TGTGCCAGCAGTGGACGGGGCTGGGTGAACACTGAAGCTTTCTTT	CASSGRGWVNTEAFF
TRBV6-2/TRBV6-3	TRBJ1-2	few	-	TGTGCCAGCACCATCACAGGGAAGGGCTACACCTTC	CASTITGKGYTF
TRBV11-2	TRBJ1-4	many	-	TGTGCCAGCAGCCTCAGACAGAACCCTAATGAAAAACTGTTTTTT	CASSLRQNPNEKLFF
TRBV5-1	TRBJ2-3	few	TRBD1	TGCGCCAGCAGCCAGGGGGTTGGGACAGGGGCCCGCGAGGATACGCAGTATTTT	CASSQGVGTGAREDTQYF
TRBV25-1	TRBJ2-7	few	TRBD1	TGTGCCAGCAGTGGGGACAGGGTTGGGGTCGAGCAGTACTTC	CASSGDRVGVEQYF
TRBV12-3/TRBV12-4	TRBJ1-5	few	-	TGTGCCAGCAGTTTTCGTCGAGGGGACAATCAGCCCCAGCATTTT	CASSFRRGDNQPQHF
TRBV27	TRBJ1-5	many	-	TGTGCCAGCAGTGACGGACAGAACAATCAGCCCCAGCATTTT	CASSDGQNNQPQHF
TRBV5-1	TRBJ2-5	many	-	TGCGCCAGCAGCTTGGGACACCACCAAGAGACCCAGTACTTC	CASSLGHHQETQYF
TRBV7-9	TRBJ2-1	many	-	TGTGCCAGCAGCGCAGGGAAGGACCAACACAATGAGCAGTTCTTC	CASSAGKDQHNEQFF